This T cell receptor beta chain originates from a study of cytomegalovirus exposure and HLA in healthy donors. Looking at the study overall: Early release data held 75 million to 90 million unique TCRs from HLA-typed donors.

This CDR3 region has 16 residues. Germline values: CDR1 MNHNS, CDR2 SASEGT. V lost 3 bases to trimming and J lost 5 bases; unmatched junction nucleotides: 8. The PCR was carried out with 60 Vbeta primers and 13 Jbeta primers. Produced via immunoSEQ multiplex PCR; TCRdb's table is partial and in-frame only. The table shows around 90,000 clones, with approximately 68% occurring only once. The chain is built from TRBV6-1 and TRBJ2-3, with 10 bases matching TRBD2. This clonotype was sampled from a woman in her forties or fifties in good health and CMV-seropositive. The sample consisted of PBMCs. The CDR3 region is CASSEISGGQGDTQYF. The DNA of the CDR3 is TGTGCCAGCAGTGAGATTAGCGGGGGGCAAGGAGATACGCAGTATTTT.